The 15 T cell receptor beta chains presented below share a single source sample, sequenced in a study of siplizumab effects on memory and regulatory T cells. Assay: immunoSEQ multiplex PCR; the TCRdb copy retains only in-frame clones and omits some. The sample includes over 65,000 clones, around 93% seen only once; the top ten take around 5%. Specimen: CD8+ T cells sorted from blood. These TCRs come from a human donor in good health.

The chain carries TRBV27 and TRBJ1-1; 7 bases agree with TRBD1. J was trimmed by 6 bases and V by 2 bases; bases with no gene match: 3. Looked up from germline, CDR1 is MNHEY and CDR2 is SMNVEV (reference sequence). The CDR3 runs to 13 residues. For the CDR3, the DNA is TGTGCCAGCAGTTTAAGCAGGGGGTCTGAAGCTTTCTTT. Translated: CASSLSRGSEAFF.

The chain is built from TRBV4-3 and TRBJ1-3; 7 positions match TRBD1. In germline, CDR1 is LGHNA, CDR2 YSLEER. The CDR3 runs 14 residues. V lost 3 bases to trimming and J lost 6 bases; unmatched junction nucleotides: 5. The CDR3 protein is CASSHGTVANTIYF. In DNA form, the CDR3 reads TGCGCCAGCAGCCATGGGACAGTCGCAAACACCATATATTTT.

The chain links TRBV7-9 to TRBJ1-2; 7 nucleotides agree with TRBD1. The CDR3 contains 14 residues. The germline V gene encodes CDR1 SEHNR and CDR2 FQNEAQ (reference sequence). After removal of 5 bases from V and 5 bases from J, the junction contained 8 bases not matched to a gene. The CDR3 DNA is TGTGCCAGCAGCGAGACAGGGAAAGGGTATGGCTACACCTTC. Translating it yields CASSETGKGYGYTF.

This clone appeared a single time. Here the CDR3 DNA reads TGTGCCAGCAGCCACCCTGGGAACTCTGGAAACACCATATATTTT. It codes for CASSHPGNSGNTIYF. This chain connects TRBV4-2 to TRBJ1-3; D gene ambiguous. Trimming removed 3 bases at V and 0 bases at J, with 9 bases between. The CDR3 is 15 residues long. Germline values: CDR1 LGHNA, CDR2 YNFKEQ.

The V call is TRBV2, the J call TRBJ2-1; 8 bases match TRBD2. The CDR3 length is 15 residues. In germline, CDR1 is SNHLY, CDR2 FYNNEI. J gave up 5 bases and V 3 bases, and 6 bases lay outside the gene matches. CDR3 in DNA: TGTGCCAGCAGTGATGGTAGCGGGGCCCACAATGAGCAGTTCTTC. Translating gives CASSDGSGAHNEQFF.

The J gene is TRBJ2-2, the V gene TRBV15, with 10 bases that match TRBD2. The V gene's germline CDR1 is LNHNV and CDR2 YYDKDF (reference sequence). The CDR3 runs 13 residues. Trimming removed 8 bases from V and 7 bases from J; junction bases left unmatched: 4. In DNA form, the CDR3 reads TGTGCCACCCGGACTAGCGGAATCGGGGAGCTGTTTTTT. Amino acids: CATRTSGIGELFF. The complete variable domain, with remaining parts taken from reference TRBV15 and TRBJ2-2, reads DAMVIQNPRYQVTQFGKPVTLSCSQTLNHNVMYWYQQKSSQAPKLLFHYYDKDFNNEADTPDNFQSRRPNTSFCFLDIRSPGLGDTAMYLCATRTSGIGELFFGEGSRLTVL.

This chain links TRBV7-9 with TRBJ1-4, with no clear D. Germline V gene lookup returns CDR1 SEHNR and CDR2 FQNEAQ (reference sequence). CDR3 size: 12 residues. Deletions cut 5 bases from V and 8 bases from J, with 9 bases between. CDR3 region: CASSTDPEKLFF. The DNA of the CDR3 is TGTGCCAGCAGCACCGACCCAGAAAAACTGTTTTTT. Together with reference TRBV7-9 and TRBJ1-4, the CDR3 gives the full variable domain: DTGVSQNPRHKITKRGQNVTFRCDPISEHNRLYWYRQTLGQGPEFLTYFQNEAQLEKSRLLSDRFSAERPKGSFSTLEIQRTEQGDSAMYLCASSTDPEKLFFGSGTQLSVL.

For the CDR3, the DNA is TGTGCCAGCAGCCCACACGCAGGGAAAGCAACAGATACGCAGTATTTT. This translates into CASSPHAGKATDTQYF. The chain links TRBV28 to TRBJ2-3; weak D call: TRBD1 (5 bases). The V end was cut by 6 bases, the J end by 3 bases, with 19 bases between. Germline V gene data show CDR1 as MDHEN and CDR2 as SYDVKM. The CDR3 runs to 16 residues.

CDR3 residues: CASSSPDGGGTYEQYF. In DNA form, the CDR3 reads TGTGCCAGCAGCTCCCCTGATGGCGGGGGGACCTACGAGCAGTACTTC. The V gene is TRBV11-2, the J gene TRBJ2-7, with 8 nucleotides matching TRBD2. V shed 4 bases and J 2 bases; nucleotides not matched to a gene: 10. The CDR3 contains 16 residues. Germline V lookup: CDR1 SGHAT, CDR2 FQNNGV.

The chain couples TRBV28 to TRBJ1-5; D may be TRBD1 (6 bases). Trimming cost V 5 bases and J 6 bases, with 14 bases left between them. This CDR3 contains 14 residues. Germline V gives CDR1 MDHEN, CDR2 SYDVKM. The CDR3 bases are TGTGCCAGCAGTCAAACAGGGAATAGTCAGCCCCAGCATTTT. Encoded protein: CASSQTGNSQPQHF.

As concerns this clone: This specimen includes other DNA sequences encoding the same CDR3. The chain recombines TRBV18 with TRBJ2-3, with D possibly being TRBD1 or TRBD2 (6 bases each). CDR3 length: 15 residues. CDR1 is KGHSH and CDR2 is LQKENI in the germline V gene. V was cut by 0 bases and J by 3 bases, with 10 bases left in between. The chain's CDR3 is CASSPPQGRTDTQYF. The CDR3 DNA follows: TGTGCCAGCTCACCACCGCAGGGGAGGACAGATACGCAGTATTTT.

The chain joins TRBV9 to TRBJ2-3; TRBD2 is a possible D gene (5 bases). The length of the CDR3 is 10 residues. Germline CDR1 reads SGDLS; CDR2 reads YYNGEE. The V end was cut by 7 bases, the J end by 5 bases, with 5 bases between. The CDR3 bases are TGTGCCAGCGCGGGAGATACGCAGTATTTT. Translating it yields CASAGDTQYF.

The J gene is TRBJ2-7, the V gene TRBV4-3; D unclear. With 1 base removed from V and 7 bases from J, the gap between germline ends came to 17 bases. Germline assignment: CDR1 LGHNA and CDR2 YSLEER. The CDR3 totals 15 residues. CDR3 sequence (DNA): TGCGCCAGCAGCCAAGTCCGTTCCCGTGATGTGGAGCAGTACTTC. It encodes CASSQVRSRDVEQYF.

CDR3 sequence reads: CASSVVSADTQYF. CDR3 DNA sequence: TGTGCCAGCAGCGTTGTTAGCGCAGATACGCAGTATTTT. This sequence joins TRBV9 and TRBJ2-3, with TRBD2 as a possible D gene (5 bases). The CDR3 runs to 13 residues. Trimming left V 2 bases short and J 4 bases short, with 8 bases between. Germline V gives CDR1 SGDLS, CDR2 YYNGEE.

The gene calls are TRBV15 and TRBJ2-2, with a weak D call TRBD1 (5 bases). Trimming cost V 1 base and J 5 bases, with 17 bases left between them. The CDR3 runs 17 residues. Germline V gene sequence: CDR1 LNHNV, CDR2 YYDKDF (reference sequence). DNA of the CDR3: TGTGCCACCAGCAGAGTTAAAGGTGGTAGGGGTACCGGGGAGCTGTTTTTT. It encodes CATSRVKGGRGTGELFF. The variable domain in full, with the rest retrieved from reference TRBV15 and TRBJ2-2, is DAMVIQNPRYQVTQFGKPVTLSCSQTLNHNVMYWYQQKSSQAPKLLFHYYDKDFNNEADTPDNFQSRRPNTSFCFLDIRSPGLGDTAMYLCATSRVKGGRGTGELFFGEGSRLTVL.